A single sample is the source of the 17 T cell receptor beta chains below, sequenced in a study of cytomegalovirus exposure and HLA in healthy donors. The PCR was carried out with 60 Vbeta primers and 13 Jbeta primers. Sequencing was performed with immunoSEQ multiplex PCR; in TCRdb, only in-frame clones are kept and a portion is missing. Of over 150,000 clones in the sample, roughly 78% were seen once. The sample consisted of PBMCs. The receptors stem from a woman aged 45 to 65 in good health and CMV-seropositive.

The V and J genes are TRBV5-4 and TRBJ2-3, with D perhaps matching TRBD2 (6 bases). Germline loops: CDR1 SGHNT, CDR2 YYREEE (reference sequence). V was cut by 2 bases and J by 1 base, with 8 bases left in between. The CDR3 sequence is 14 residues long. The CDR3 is CASSLSSGTDTQYF. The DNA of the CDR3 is TGTGCCAGCAGCTTATCTAGCGGCACAGATACGCAGTATTTT.

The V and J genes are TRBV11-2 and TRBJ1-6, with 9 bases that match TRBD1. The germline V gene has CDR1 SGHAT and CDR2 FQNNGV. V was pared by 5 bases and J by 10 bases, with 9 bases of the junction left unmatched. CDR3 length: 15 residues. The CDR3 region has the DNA TGTGCCAGCAGCAGACTACAGGGGGCAGGCTCACCCCTCCACTTT. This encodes CASSRLQGAGSPLHF.

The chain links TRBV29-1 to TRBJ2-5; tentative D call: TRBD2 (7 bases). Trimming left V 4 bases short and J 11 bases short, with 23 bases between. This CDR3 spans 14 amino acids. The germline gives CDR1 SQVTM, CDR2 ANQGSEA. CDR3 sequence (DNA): TGCAGCGTTGTAGGGGGGGAGGGTCTGCGTGAGCAGTACTTC. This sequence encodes CSVVGGEGLREQYF.

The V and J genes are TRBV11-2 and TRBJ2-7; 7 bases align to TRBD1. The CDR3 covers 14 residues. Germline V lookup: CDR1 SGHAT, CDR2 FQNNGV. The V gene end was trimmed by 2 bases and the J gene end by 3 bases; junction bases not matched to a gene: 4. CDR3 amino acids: CASSLRQGVYEQYF. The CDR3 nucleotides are TGTGCCAGCAGCTTACGCCAGGGGGTCTACGAGCAGTACTTC.

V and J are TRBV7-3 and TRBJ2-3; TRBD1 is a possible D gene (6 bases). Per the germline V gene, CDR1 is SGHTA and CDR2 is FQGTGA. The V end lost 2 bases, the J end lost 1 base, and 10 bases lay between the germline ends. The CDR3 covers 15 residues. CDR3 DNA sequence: TGTGCCAGCAGCTTACAGGGGACGGGCACAGATACGCAGTATTTT. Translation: CASSLQGTGTDTQYF.

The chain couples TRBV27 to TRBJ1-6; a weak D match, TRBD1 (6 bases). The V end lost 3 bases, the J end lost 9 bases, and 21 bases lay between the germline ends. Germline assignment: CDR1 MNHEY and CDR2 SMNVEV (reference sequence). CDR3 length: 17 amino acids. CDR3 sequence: CASSFTPGGRGGSPLHF. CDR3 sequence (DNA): TGTGCCAGCAGTTTTACGCCGGGGGGCAGGGGAGGTTCACCCCTCCACTTT.

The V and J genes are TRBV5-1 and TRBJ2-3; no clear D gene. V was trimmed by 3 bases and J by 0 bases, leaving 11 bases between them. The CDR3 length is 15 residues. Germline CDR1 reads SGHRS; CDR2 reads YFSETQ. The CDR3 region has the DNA TGCGCCAGCAGCTCCCAGTGGCCTAGCACAGATACGCAGTATTTT. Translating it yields CASSSQWPSTDTQYF.

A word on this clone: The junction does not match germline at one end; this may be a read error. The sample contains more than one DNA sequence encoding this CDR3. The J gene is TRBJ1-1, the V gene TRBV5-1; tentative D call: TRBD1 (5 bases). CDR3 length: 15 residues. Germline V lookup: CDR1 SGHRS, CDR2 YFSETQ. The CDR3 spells CASSFLTAIYTEAFF. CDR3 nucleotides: TGCGCCAGTAGCTTTCTGACAGCTATTTACACTGAAGCTTTCTTT.

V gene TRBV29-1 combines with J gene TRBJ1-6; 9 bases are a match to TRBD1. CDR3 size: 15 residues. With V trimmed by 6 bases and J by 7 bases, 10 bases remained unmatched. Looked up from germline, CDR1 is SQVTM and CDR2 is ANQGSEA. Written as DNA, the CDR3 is TGCAGCGTCCAAGAGACCGGGACAGGGAATTCACCCCTCCACTTT. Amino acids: CSVQETGTGNSPLHF.

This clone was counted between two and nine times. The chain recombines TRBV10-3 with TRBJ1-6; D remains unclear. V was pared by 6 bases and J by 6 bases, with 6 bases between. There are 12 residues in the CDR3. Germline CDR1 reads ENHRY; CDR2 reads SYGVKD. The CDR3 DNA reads TGTGCCATCAGAGCCGGTAATTCACCCCTCCACTTT. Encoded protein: CAIRAGNSPLHF.

The CDR3: CSVTGFQDEKLFF. The CDR3 coding sequence is TGCAGCGTTACAGGGTTTCAGGATGAAAAACTGTTTTTT. The J gene is TRBJ1-4, the V gene TRBV29-1; weak D call: TRBD1 (6 bases). The germline gives CDR1 SQVTM, CDR2 ANQGSEA. Trimming stripped 5 bases from V and 6 bases from J, with 13 bases between. The CDR3 has 13 amino acids.

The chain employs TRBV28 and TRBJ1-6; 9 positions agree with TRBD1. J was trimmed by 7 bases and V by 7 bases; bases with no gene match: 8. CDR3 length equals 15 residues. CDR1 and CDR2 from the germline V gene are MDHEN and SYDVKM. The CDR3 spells CASTNGDRANSPLHF. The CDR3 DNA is TGTGCCAGCACCAACGGGGACAGGGCGAATTCACCCCTCCACTTT.

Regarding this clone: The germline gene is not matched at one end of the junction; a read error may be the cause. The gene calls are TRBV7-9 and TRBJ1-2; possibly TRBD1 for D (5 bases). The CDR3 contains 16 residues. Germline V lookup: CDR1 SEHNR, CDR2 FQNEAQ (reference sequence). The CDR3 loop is CSSSFLQDDPNYGYTF. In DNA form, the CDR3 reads TGTTCCAGCAGCTTCCTACAGGATGACCCTAACTATGGCTACACCTTC.

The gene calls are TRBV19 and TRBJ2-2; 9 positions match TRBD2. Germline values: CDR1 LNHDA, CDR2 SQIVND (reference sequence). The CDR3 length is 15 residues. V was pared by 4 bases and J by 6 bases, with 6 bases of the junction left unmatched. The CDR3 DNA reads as TGTGCCAGTAGTACTATAGCGGGGGTGGCCGGGGAGCTGTTTTTT. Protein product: CASSTIAGVAGELFF. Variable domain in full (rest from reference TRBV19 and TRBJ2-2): DGGITQSPKYLFRKEGQNVTLSCEQNLNHDAMYWYRQDPGQGLRLIYYSQIVNDFQKGDIAEGYSVSREKKESFPLTVTSAQKNPTAFYLCASSTIAGVAGELFFGEGSRLTVL.

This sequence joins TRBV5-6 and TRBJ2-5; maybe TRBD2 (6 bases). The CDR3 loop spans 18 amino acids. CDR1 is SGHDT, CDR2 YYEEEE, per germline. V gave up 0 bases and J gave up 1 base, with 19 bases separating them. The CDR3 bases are TGTGCCAGCAGCTTGGATCTTAGGCCGGGGGAAGTCCAAGAGACCCAGTACTTC. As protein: CASSLDLRPGEVQETQYF.

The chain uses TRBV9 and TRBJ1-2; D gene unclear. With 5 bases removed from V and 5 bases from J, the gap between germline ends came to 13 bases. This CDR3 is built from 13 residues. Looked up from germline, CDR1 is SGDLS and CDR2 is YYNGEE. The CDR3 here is CASSPMSDYGYTF. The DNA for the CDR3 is TGTGCCAGCAGTCCGATGTCAGATTATGGCTACACCTTC.

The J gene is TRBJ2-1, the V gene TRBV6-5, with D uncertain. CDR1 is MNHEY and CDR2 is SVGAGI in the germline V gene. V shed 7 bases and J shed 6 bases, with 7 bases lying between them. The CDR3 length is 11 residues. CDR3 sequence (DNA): TGTGCCAGCACCCTTTCCAATGAGCAGTTCTTC. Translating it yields CASTLSNEQFF.